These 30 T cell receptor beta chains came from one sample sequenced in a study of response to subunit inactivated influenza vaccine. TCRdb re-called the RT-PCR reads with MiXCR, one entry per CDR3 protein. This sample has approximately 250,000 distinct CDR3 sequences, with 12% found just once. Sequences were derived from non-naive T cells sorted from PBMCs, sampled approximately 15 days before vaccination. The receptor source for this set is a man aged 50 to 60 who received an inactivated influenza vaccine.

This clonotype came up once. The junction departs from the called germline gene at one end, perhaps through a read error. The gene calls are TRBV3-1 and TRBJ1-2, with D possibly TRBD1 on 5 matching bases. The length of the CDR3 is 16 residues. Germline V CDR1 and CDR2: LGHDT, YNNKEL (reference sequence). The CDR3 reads CASSQDFGARNYVYTF. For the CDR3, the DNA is TGTGCCAGCAGCCAAGATTTCGGGGCGCGAAACTATGTCTACACCTTC.

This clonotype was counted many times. The CDR3 loop reads CASSQVQGYEQYF. The DNA for the CDR3 is TGCGCCAGCAGCCAAGTCCAGGGCTACGAGCAGTACTTC. The V call is TRBV4-1, the J call TRBJ2-7; D is possibly TRBD1 (5 bases). Germline V gives CDR1 MGHRA, CDR2 YSYEKL. The V end was cut by 1 base, the J end by 3 bases, with 7 bases between. The CDR3 has 13 residues.

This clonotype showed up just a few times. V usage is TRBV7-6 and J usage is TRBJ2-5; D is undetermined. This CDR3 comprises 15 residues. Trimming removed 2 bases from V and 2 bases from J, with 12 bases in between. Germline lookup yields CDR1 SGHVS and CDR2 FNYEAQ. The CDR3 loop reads CASSLLSDRQETQYF. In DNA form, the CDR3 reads TGTGCCAGCAGCTTATTATCCGATAGACAAGAGACCCAGTACTTC. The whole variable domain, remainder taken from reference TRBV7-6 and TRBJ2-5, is GAGVSQSPRYKVTKRGQDVALRCDPISGHVSLYWYRQALGQGPEFLTYFNYEAQQDKSGLPNDRFSAERPEGSISTLTIQRTEQRDSAMYRCASSLLSDRQETQYFGPGTRLLVL.

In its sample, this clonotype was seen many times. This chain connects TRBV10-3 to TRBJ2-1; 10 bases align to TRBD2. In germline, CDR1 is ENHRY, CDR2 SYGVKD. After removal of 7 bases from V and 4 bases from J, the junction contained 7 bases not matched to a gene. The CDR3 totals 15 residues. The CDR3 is CAIMGEREGYNEQFF. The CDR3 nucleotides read TGTGCCATCATGGGCGAGCGGGAGGGGTACAATGAGCAGTTCTTC.

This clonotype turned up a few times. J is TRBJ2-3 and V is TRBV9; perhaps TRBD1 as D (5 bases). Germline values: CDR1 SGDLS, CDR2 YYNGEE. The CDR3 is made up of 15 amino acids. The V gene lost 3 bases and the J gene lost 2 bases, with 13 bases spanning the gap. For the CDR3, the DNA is TGTGCCAGCAGCGAGCTTGGGGCCAACACAGATACGCAGTATTTT. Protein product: CASSELGANTDTQYF. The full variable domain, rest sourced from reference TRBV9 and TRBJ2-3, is DSGVTQTPKHLITATGQRVTLRCSPRSGDLSVYWYQQSLDQGLQFLIQYYNGEERAKGNILERFSAQQFPDLHSELNLSSLELGDSALYFCASSELGANTDTQYFGPGTRLTVL.

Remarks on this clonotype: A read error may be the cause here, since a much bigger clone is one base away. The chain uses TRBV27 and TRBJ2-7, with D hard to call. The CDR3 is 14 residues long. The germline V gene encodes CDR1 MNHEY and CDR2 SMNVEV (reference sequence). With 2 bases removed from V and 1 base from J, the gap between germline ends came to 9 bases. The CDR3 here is CASSLRRLSYEQYF. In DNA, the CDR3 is TGTGCCAGCAGTTTAAGGCGCCTTTCCTACGAGCAGTACTTC.

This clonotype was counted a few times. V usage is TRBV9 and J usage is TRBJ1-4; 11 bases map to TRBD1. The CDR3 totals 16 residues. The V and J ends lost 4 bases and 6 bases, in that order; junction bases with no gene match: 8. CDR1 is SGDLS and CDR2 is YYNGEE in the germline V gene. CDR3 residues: CASSFRDRGFDEKLFF. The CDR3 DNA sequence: TGTGCCAGCAGCTTCCGGGACAGGGGGTTCGATGAAAAACTGTTTTTT.

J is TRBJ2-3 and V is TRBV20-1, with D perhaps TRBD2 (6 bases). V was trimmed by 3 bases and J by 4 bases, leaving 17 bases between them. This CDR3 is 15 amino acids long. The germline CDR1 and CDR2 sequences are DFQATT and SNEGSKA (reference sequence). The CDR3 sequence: CSARRLAWRADTQYF. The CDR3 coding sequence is TGCAGTGCTAGGCGCCTTGCGTGGAGGGCAGATACGCAGTATTTT.

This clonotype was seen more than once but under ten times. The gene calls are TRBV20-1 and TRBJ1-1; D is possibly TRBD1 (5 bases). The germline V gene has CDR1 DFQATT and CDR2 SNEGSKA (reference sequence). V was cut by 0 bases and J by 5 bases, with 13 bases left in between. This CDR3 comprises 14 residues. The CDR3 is CSARDQNRRTEAFF. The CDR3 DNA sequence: TGCAGTGCTAGAGACCAGAACAGGAGAACTGAAGCTTTCTTT.

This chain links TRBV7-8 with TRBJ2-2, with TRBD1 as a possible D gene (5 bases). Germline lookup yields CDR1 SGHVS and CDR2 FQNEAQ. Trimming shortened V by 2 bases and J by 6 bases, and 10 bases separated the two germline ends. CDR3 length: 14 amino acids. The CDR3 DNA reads TGTGCCAGCAGCTTATTCTGGGGCTCCGGGGAGCTGTTTTTT. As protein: CASSLFWGSGELFF.

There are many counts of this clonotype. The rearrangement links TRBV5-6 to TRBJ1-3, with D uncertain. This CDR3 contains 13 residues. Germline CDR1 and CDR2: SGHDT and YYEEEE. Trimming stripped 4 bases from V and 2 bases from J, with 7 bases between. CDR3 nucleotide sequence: TGTGCCAGCAGCGGCAGAGCTGGAAACACCATATATTTT. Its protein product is CASSGRAGNTIYF.

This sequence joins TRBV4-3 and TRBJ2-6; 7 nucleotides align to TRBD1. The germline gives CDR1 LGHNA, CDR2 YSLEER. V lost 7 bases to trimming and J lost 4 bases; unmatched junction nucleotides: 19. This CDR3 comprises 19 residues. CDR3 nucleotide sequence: TGCGCCAGCACCAAGATTGGGACAGCCCATAGCGCAGGGGCCAACGTCCTGACTTTC. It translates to CASTKIGTAHSAGANVLTF.

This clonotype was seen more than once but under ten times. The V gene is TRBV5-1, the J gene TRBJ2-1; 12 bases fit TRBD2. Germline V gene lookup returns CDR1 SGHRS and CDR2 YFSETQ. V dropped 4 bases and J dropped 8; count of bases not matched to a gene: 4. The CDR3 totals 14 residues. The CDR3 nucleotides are TGCGCCAGCAGCGCCGGGACTAGCGGGCATGAGCAGTTCTTC. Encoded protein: CASSAGTSGHEQFF.

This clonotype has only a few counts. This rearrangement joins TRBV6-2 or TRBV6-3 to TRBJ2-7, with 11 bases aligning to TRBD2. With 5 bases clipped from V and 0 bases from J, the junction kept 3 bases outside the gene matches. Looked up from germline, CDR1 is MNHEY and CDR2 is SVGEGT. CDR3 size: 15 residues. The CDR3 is CASSTTSGSSYEQYF. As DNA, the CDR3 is TGTGCCAGCAGTACCACTAGCGGGAGCTCCTACGAGCAGTACTTC.

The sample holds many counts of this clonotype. The CDR3 DNA is TGCAGTGCTAGACCCATGTTAGGTCCTTACAACGATGAGCAGTTCTTC. It encodes CSARPMLGPYNDEQFF. This chain joins TRBV20-1 and TRBJ2-1; D gene ambiguous. V lost 2 bases and J 8 bases, leaving 22 bases between the germline ends. CDR1 is DFQATT, CDR2 SNEGSKA, per germline (reference sequence). The length of the CDR3 is 16 residues.

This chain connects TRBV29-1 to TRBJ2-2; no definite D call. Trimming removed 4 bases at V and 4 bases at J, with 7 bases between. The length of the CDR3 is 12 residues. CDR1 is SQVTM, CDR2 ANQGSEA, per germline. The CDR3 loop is CSVGTGTGELFF. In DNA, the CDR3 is TGCAGCGTTGGGACGGGCACCGGGGAGCTGTTTTTT.

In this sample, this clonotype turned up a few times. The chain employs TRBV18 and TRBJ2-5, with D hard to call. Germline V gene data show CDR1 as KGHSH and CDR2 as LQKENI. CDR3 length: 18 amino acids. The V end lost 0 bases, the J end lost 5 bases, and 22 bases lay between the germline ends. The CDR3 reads CASSPPILADPLWETQYF. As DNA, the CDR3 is TGTGCCAGCTCACCACCGATATTGGCGGACCCCCTTTGGGAGACCCAGTACTTC.

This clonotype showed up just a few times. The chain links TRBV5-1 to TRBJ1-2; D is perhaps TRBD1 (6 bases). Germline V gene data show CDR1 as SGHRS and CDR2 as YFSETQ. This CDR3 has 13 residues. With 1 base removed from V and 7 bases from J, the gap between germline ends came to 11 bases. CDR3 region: CASSLSGDRGYTF. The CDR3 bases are TGCGCCAGCAGCTTGTCAGGGGATCGTGGCTACACCTTC.

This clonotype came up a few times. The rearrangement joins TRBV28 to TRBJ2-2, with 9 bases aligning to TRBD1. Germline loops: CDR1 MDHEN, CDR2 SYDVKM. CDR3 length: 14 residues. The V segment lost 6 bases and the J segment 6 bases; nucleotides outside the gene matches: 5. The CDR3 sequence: CASSDRGSSGELFF. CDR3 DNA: TGTGCCAGCAGCGACAGGGGGTCTTCCGGGGAGCTGTTTTTT. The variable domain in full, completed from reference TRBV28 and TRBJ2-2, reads DVKVTQSSRYLVKRTGEKVFLECVQDMDHENMFWYRQDPGLGLRLIYFSYDVKMKEKGDIPEGYSVSREKKERFSLILESASTNQTSMYLCASSDRGSSGELFFGEGSRLTVL.

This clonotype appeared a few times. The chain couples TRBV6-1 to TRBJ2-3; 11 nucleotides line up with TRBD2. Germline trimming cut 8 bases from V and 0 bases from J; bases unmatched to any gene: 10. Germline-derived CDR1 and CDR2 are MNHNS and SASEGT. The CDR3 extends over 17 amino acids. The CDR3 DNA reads TGTGCCAGCGCCCGAGGGGGACTAGCGGATAGCACAGATACGCAGTATTTT. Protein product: CASARGGLADSTDTQYF.

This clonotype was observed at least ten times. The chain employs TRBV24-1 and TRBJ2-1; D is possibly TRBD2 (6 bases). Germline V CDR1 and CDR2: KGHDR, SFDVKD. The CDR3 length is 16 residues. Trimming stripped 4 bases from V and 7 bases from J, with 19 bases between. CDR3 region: CATSDPGGSRYNEQFF. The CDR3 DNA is TGTGCCACCAGTGACCCTGGGGGGAGTAGGTATAATGAGCAGTTCTTC.

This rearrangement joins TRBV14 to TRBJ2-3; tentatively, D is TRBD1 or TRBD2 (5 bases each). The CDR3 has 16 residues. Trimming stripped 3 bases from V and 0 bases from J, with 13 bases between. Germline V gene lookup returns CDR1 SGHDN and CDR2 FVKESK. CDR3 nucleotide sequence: TGTGCCAGCAGCCAGAGCTTGGGGGTTAGCACAGATACGCAGTATTTT. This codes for CASSQSLGVSTDTQYF.

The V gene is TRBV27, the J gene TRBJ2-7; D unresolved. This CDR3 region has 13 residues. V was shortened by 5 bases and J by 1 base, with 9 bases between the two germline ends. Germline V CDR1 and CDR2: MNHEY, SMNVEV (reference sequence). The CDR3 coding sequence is TGTGCCAGCAGTCGACTGCCTTCCTACGAGCAGTACTTC. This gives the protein CASSRLPSYEQYF.

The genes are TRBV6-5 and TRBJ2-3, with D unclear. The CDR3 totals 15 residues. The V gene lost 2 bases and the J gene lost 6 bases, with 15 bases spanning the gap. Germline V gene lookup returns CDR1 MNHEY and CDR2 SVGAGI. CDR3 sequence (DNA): TGTGCCAGCAGTTACCGGCCGTTTTTGGCGGATACGCAGTATTTT. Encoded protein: CASSYRPFLADTQYF.

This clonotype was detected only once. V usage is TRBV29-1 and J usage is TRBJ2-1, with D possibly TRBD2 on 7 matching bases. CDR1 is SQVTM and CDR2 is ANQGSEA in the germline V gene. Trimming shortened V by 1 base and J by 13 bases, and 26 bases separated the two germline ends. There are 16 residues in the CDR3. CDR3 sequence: CSVEGLGGEMALGQFF. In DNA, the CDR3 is TGCAGCGTTGAAGGGTTAGGGGGGGAAATGGCCTTGGGCCAGTTCTTC.

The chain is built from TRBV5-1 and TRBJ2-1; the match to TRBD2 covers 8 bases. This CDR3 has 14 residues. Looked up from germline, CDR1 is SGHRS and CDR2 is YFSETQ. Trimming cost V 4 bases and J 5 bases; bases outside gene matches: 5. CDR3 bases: TGCGCCAGCAGCCCAACACTAGCGGACAATGAGCAGTTCTTC. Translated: CASSPTLADNEQFF. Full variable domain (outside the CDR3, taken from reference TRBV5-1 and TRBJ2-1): KAGVTQTPRYLIKTRGQQVTLSCSPISGHRSVSWYQQTPGQGLQFLFEYFSETQRNKGNFPGRFSGRQFSNSRSEMNVSTLELGDSALYLCASSPTLADNEQFFGPGTRLTVL.

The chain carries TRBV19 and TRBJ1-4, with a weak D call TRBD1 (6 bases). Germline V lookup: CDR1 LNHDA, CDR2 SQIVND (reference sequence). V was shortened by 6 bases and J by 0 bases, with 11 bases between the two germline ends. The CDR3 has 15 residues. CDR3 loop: CASRRRQATNEKLFF. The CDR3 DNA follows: TGTGCCAGTAGAAGACGACAGGCAACTAATGAAAAACTGTTTTTT.

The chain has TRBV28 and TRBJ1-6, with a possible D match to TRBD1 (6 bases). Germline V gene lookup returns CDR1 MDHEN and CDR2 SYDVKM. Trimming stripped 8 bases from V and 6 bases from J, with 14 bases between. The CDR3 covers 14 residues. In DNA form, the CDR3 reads TGTGCCAGCCTACGAGGGACAAGTAATTCACCCCTCCACTTT. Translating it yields CASLRGTSNSPLHF.

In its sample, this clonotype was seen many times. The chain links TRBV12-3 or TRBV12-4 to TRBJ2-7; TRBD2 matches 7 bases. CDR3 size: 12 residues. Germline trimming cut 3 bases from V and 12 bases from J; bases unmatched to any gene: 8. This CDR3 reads CASSLGGYDSYF. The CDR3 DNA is TGTGCCAGCAGTTTGGGAGGGTATGATTCGTACTTC.

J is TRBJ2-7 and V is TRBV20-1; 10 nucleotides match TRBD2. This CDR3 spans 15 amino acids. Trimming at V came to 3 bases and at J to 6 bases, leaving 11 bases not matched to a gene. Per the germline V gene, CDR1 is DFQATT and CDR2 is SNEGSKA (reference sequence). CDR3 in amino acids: CSASALAGVGSEQYF. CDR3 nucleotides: TGCAGTGCTAGTGCTCTAGCGGGAGTAGGAAGCGAGCAGTACTTC.